The 3 T cell receptor beta chains listed next were all sequenced from one sample in a study of blood T cell repertoires in COVID-19 (dated by TCRdb to 2018 to 2020). The library was prepared using the immunoSEQ multiplex PCR assay. Imported from immuneACCESS, the table was reduced by TCRdb to in-frame sequences with V and J called. These copies leave out some clones; in studies compared against another copy, an unresolved V gene accounts for under half, and the cause of the remainder is not known. In all, the sample holds approximately 150,000 clones, and more than 75% of those were seen once. The leading ten clones occupy 15% of the sample. Sequencing was carried out using peripheral blood. The origin of the receptors is a human donor with acute or convalescent COVID-19. The donor label of this sample is uncertain.

This chain links TRBV3-1 (or the pseudogene TRBV3-2) with TRBJ1-6; D gene unclear. V lost 0 bases to trimming and J lost 0 bases, with 9 bases between them. From germline, CDR1 is LGHDT and CDR2 YNNKEL (reference sequence). This CDR3 comprises 17 residues. This CDR3 is CASSQDMVSSYNSPLHF. Written as DNA, the CDR3 is TGTGCCAGCAGCCAAGATATGGTGAGCTCCTATAATTCACCCCTCCACTTT.

The chain combines TRBV19 with TRBJ1-2; D remains ambiguous. CDR3 length equals 12 residues. Between the trimmed V and J ends, which lost 11 bases and 8 bases, there was a span of 18 bases. Per germline, CDR1 LNHDA and CDR2 SQIVND (reference sequence). The CDR3 sequence is CASVEGWGGYTF. The CDR3 DNA is TGTGCCTCGGTGGAGGGATGGGGAGGCTACACCTTC.

The gene calls are TRBV6-5 and TRBJ1-3, with a tentative D call TRBD1 (5 bases). V was shortened by 6 bases and J by 7 bases, with 13 bases between the two germline ends. CDR1 is MNHEY and CDR2 is SVGAGI in the germline V gene. This CDR3 has 13 residues. The CDR3, as DNA: TGTGCCAGCAGCTGGCGGGGGAGCAACACCATATATTTT. This codes for CASSWRGSNTIYF.